The present T cell receptor beta chain was sequenced within a study of T cells after somatic rescue of genetic block (dated by TCRdb to 2018 to 2020). At the level of the whole study: What the study looked at was long-term robustness, specifically in a T-cell system that came about through somatic rescue of a genetic block in T-cell development.

Counted from cysteine to phenylalanine, this CDR3 has 14 amino acids. The kept DNA is CDR3 alone, 42 bases in frame from the first base. Taken from the germline V gene, the CDR1 and CDR2 loops are SNHLY and FYNNEI. Trimming accounts for 5 bases at V and 6 bases at J, while the number of junction bases matched to no gene is 7. Library preparation was by the immunoSEQ multiplex PCR assay. As stored in TCRdb, this immuneACCESS dataset retains in-frame rearrangements with V and J assigned. A fraction of the clones does not appear; measured against another copy, unresolved V genes explain less than half of the discrepancy, and the remainder lacks a known reason. The sample table shows 11,000 to 15,000 clones, and about 72% are seen once. More than 25% of the sample is held by the ten biggest clonotypes. This clone was detected a few times. The antigen this receptor binds is unknown. No clone much larger than this one lies a single base away; base qualities are absent.

The TCR originated in a man aged 18 to 29. The sequence links TRBV2 to TRBJ2-5, and TRBD2 aligns with 9 junction nucleotides. Source material: peripheral blood mononuclear cells (PBMCs). The CDR3 amino acid sequence is: CASSKLAGGQTQYF. The nucleotide sequence is TGTGCCAGCAGTAAACTAGCGGGTGGACAGACCCAGTACTTC.